This is a list of T cell receptor beta chains from one sample in a study of a mutant IDH1 vaccine in newly diagnosed glioma. Antigens of these TCRs are unknown. Profiled with immunoSEQ multiplex PCR; TCRdb holds only in-frame clones, not every one. This repertoire shows 60,000 to 70,000 clones, roughly four fifths found once; its top ten account for 3.8%. Sequenced material: PBMCs, taken from a glioma patient whose treatment included an IDH1 peptide vaccine. Every receptor here comes from a man aged 25-45 years with glioma. The CDR3 runs from the conserved cysteine through the conserved F or W. The D gene is left open where the match is weak. Clone size appears in some rows only: once, few, many, or a class for an expanded clone.

>once|TRBV9|TRBJ2-7|-
TGTGCCAGCAGCGTAGACAGTCCGGCCTACGAGCAGTACTTC
CASSVDSPAYEQYF
>-|TRBV18|TRBJ1-2|-
TGTGCCAGCTCACCAACCGAAGCATCGCGCCCCAATACTGCCTATGGCTACACCTTC
CASSPTEASRPNTAYGYTF
>-|TRBV19|TRBJ2-3|-
TGTGCCAGTAGTATAGCAGATACGCAGTATTTT
CASSIADTQYF
>few|TRBV10-1|TRBJ1-4|-
TGCGCCAGCAGTGTGGTTGAGGTGGGGGGGGAAAAACTGTTTTTT
CASSVVEVGGEKLFF
>-|TRBV7-6|TRBJ2-3|-
TGTGCCAGCAGCCAGGGGGGGCGGCCCGTGAATACGCAGTATTTT
CASSQGGRPVNTQYF
>-|TRBV18|TRBJ2-2|-
TGTGCCAGCTCACCGAACAGGGTGAACACCGGGGAGCTGTTTTTT
CASSPNRVNTGELFF
>-|TRBV5-1|TRBJ1-2|-
TGCGCCAGCAGTCCAGACAGACTTAACTATGGCTACACCTTC
CASSPDRLNYGYTF
>-|TRBV5-8|TRBJ1-1|-
TGTGCCAGCAGCTTGTACGGGGGGAGAACTGAAGCTTTCTTT
CASSLYGGRTEAFF
>-|TRBV2|TRBJ1-5|-
TGTGCCAGCAGCGACCTAGACATTCAGGGGACCAGCAATCAGCCCCAGCATTTT
CASSDLDIQGTSNQPQHF
>-|TRBV9|TRBJ2-5|TRBD2
TGTGCCAGCGGGACTAGCGGGGGGGCCCCCCAAGAGACCCAGTACTTC
CASGTSGGAPQETQYF
>-|TRBV10-3|TRBJ2-3|-
TGTGCCATCAGTACAGGACTTGAGGCAGATACGCAGTATTTT
CAISTGLEADTQYF
>-|TRBV6-5|TRBJ2-1|-
TGTGCCAGCAGCCCTAGCGAGAGCTCCTACAATGAGCAGTTCTTC
CASSPSESSYNEQFF
>-|TRBV29-1|TRBJ2-7|TRBD2
TGCAGCGCAAACGGGGGGGCGGACGAGCAGTACTTC
CSANGGADEQYF
>-|TRBV5-1|TRBJ2-7|-
TGCGCCAGCAGACCTCGCCAGGGCCACGAGCAGTACTTC
CASRPRQGHEQYF
>-|TRBV6-6|TRBJ2-3|-
TGTGCCAGCAGTGAGAATGGGCCCTTTGGAGATACGCAGTATTTT
CASSENGPFGDTQYF
>-|TRBV9|TRBJ2-7|-
TGTGCCAGCAGTGCCTGGGAACAGGGCTCCTACGAGCAGTACTTC
CASSAWEQGSYEQYF
>-|TRBV11-2|TRBJ1-2|-
TGTGCCAGCAGCCCCGGGACCCTGGCAACCTATGGCTACACCTTC
CASSPGTLATYGYTF